The rows below give T cell receptor beta chains drawn from one sample of a study of blood T cell repertoires in COVID-19. The protocol was immunoSEQ multiplex PCR, while the TCRdb copy is restricted to in-frame clones and leaves out a portion. The sample includes 150,000 to 200,000 clones, approximately 81% of them seen just once. The sample taken for sequencing was peripheral blood. These receptors all stem from a woman in her fifties or sixties with COVID-19, enrolled during active disease. Each CDR3 is given with its conserved first and last residue. D genes are given only for firm matches. Size tells how often a clone was seen (once, few, many) or the class of an expanded clone, and some rows leave it out.

CDR3	DNA	size	V	J	D
CASRPGTSGSYEQYF	TGCGCCAGCCGCCCCGGGACTAGCGGCTCCTACGAGCAGTACTTC	-	TRBV5-1	TRBJ2-7	TRBD2
CASNERGGAGVETQYF	TGTGCCAGCAACGAAAGGGGTGGGGCAGGCGTAGAGACCCAGTACTTC	-	TRBV5-4	TRBJ2-5	-
CASSLTGLATDTQYF	TGTGCCAGCAGCTTAACCGGGTTGGCGACAGATACGCAGTATTTT	-	TRBV7-2	TRBJ2-3	-
CASKITREGAYEQYF	TGTGCCAGTAAGATCACCAGGGAGGGTGCCTACGAGCAGTACTTC	-	TRBV19	TRBJ2-7	TRBD2
CASSHRERPQHF	TGTGCCAGCAGTCACCGTGAGCGGCCCCAGCATTTT	few	TRBV12-3/TRBV12-4	TRBJ1-5	-
CASSPLAGGTGELFF	TGCGCCAGCAGTCCCCTAGCGGGAGGCACCGGGGAGCTGTTTTTT	once	TRBV10-1	TRBJ2-2	TRBD2
CASSMREMLGNEQFF	TGTGCCAGTAGTATGCGGGAGATGCTCGGCAATGAGCAGTTCTTC	-	TRBV19	TRBJ2-1	TRBD2
CAYRAGNTIYF	TGCGCATACAGGGCTGGAAACACCATATATTTT	-	TRBV6-6	TRBJ1-3	-
CASSPQGLPGAQHF	TGTGCCAGCTCACCGCAGGGTCTCCCAGGGGCCCAGCATTTT	once	TRBV18	TRBJ1-5	-
CASSGGGVEEQYF	TGTGCCAGCAGTGGAGGGGGGGTGGAGGAGCAGTACTTC	-	TRBV2	TRBJ2-7	-
CASSPPTGQAYSGANVLTF	TGTGCCAGCTCACCACCAACGGGACAGGCATACTCTGGGGCCAACGTCCTGACTTTC	-	TRBV18	TRBJ2-6	TRBD1